These 19 T cell receptor beta chains originate from one sample sequenced in a study of blood T cells in healthy people across ages (dated by TCRdb to the mid-2010s). Preparation of the library involved 5' RACE. Sequencer: Illumina HiSeq 2500. A second roughly 6 to 11 cycle PCR used a sample-barcoded 5' primer and a J-beta primer mix. TCRdb passed the public sequencing reads through fastp at Q25 and MiXCR, retaining productive beta sequences. Identical CDR3 protein sequences are pooled into one entry, listed with their most common genes and DNA. The sample profile shows 550,000 to 650,000 distinct CDR3 sequences; around a quarter of them were found once. Approximately 3.7% of the sample belongs to the ten largest clones. The same specimen was also included in a second study, on T cells of mothers and their children.

Sequences were obtained from blood. Receptor source: a boy aged 2 to 9 in good health.

V and J are TRBV7-8 and TRBJ2-1, with a possible D match to TRBD1 (6 bases). Germline loops: CDR1 SGHVS, CDR2 FQNEAQ. CDR3 length: 17 amino acids. V lost 8 bases, J lost 4 bases, and 24 bases lay in between. The CDR3 DNA is TGTGCCAGCCAATACCCCTCAGGGGCGGACCCTTACAATGAGCAGTTCTTC. Protein: CASQYPSGADPYNEQFF. Drawing the rest from reference TRBV7-8 and TRBJ2-1, the complete variable domain is GAGVSQSPRYKVAKRGQDVALRCDPISGHVSLFWYQQALGQGPEFLTYFQNEAQLDKSGLPSDRFFAERPEGSVSTLKIQRTQQEDSAVYLCASQYPSGADPYNEQFFGPGTRLTVL.

This clonotype was seen only a few times. V is TRBV12-3 or TRBV12-4 and J is TRBJ1-6, with 8 bases identical to TRBD1. The CDR3 runs to 14 residues. J lost 10 bases, V lost 5 bases, and 7 bases had no gene match. The CDR3 DNA is TGTGCCAGCAGTGAGGGGACAGGTGCCTCACCCCTCCACTTT. Translated: CASSEGTGASPLHF.

The chain has TRBV20-1 and TRBJ2-5; D may be TRBD1 (6 bases). V was trimmed by 3 bases and J by 0 bases, leaving 14 bases between them. This CDR3 has 15 residues. The V gene's germline CDR1 is DFQATT and CDR2 SNEGSKA (reference sequence). CDR3 DNA sequence: TGCAGTGCTAGGGAACAGGGAAAGTACCAAGAGACCCAGTACTTC. This gives the protein CSAREQGKYQETQYF.

J is TRBJ2-5 and V is TRBV6-1, with unresolved D. Trimming stripped 2 bases from V and 7 bases from J, with 5 bases between. The germline V gene has CDR1 MNHNS and CDR2 SASEGT. CDR3 length: 11 amino acids. CDR3 sequence (DNA): TGTGCCAGCAGTGAAATTGGGACCCAGTACTTC. Translating gives CASSEIGTQYF.

This clonotype was detected a few times. The rearrangement links TRBV20-1 to TRBJ2-7; 12 nucleotides match TRBD2. The CDR3 consists of 15 residues. Germline values: CDR1 DFQATT, CDR2 SNEGSKA (reference sequence). V was clipped by 4 bases and J by 1 base; unmatched bases: 5. CDR3 region: CSATGLAGSSYEQYF. The CDR3 bases are TGCAGTGCTACAGGACTAGCGGGATCTTCCTACGAGCAGTACTTC.

A few counts support this clonotype. V and J are TRBV20-1 and TRBJ2-7; D may be TRBD1 (6 bases). Germline CDR1 reads DFQATT; CDR2 reads SNEGSKA (reference sequence). This CDR3 contains 13 residues. With 2 bases removed from V and 2 bases from J, the gap between germline ends came to 10 bases. The CDR3 here is CSARRQAPYEQYF. CDR3 coding DNA: TGCAGTGCTAGAAGACAGGCACCCTACGAGCAGTACTTC.

This sequence joins TRBV11-2 and TRBJ2-5; D is uncertain. Germline values: CDR1 SGHAT, CDR2 FQNNGV. The germline V and J ends were trimmed by 2 bases and 3 bases, with 7 bases remaining between them. The CDR3 extends over 13 amino acids. The CDR3 sequence: CASSLLREETQYF. CDR3 DNA sequence: TGTGCCAGCAGCTTACTTCGAGAAGAGACCCAGTACTTC.

A few counts support this clonotype. V and J are TRBV20-1 and TRBJ2-1, with D possibly matching TRBD1 (6 bases). The length of the CDR3 is 12 residues. Looked up from germline, CDR1 is DFQATT and CDR2 is SNEGSKA (reference sequence). Trimming cost V 6 bases and J 6 bases, with 12 bases left between them. The CDR3 sequence: CSAVTGGNEQFF. CDR3 bases: TGCAGTGCCGTGACAGGAGGCAATGAGCAGTTCTTC.

In its sample, this clonotype was seen a few times. The rearrangement uses TRBV18 and TRBJ1-4, with D possibly being TRBD1 (5 bases). This CDR3 region has 14 residues. Trimming left V 6 bases short and J 7 bases short, with 15 bases between. The germline V gene has CDR1 KGHSH and CDR2 LQKENI. CDR3 loop: CASSQVAGSEKLFF. CDR3 DNA: TGTGCCAGCTCGCAGGTGGCAGGGAGTGAAAAACTGTTTTTT. Complete variable domain (other parts from reference TRBV18 and TRBJ1-4): NAGVMQNPRHLVRRRGQEARLRCSPMKGHSHVYWYRQLPEEGLKFMVYLQKENIIDESGMPKERFSAEFPKEGPSILRIQQVVRGDSAAYFCASSQVAGSEKLFFGSGTQLSVL.

This clonotype was detected only a few times. This rearrangement joins TRBV12-3 or TRBV12-4 to TRBJ1-4, with D unresolved. With 8 bases removed from V and 6 bases from J, the gap between germline ends came to 7 bases. This CDR3 is 11 amino acids long. The CDR3 sequence is CASYCDEKLFF. The DNA for the CDR3 is TGTGCCAGCTACTGTGATGAAAAACTGTTTTTT.

This clonotype was detected a few times. The V gene is TRBV27, the J gene TRBJ2-5; D possibly corresponds to TRBD1 (6 bases). The closer fit of TRBJ2-7 to the DNA end suggests the J call may be wrong. CDR3 length: 14 residues. Germline V gene data show CDR1 as MNHEY and CDR2 as SMNVEV (reference sequence). The CDR3 nucleotides are TGTGCCAGCAGTTTATACGCAGGGGACTACGAGCAGTACTTC. This translates into CASSLYAGDYEQYF.

This CDR3 reads CASSQGLGRGYEQYF. Here the CDR3 DNA reads TGCGCCAGCAGCCAAGGGTTGGGACGAGGATACGAGCAGTACTTC. V is TRBV4-3 and J is TRBJ2-7, with D perhaps given as TRBD1 or TRBD2 (5 bases each). Trimming removed 1 base at V and 4 bases at J, with 14 bases between. This CDR3 has 15 residues. Germline CDR1 LGHNA, CDR2 YSLEER.

This chain connects TRBV9 to TRBJ2-4, with TRBD2 identical over 7 bases. The junction had 8 bases not matched to a gene; V was cut back by 4 bases and J by 7 bases. Germline CDR1 reads SGDLS; CDR2 reads YYNGEE. The CDR3 is 14 residues long. The CDR3 region is CASSPGGGVNIQYF. CDR3 DNA: TGTGCCAGCAGCCCTGGGGGGGGTGTGAACATTCAGTACTTC.

The chain has TRBV7-9 and TRBJ1-2, with 11 nucleotides matching TRBD1. Germline CDR1 is SEHNR and CDR2 is FQNEAQ (reference sequence). The CDR3 is 15 residues long. Trimming took 5 bases from V and 4 from J; bases not matched to a gene: 6. The CDR3 DNA sequence: TGTGCCAGCAGCCTACGGGACAGGGGGAGCTATGGCTACACCTTC. The encoded protein is CASSLRDRGSYGYTF.

This clonotype has more than one count but fewer than ten. The chain couples TRBV6-5 to TRBJ1-2, with D unresolved. Germline CDR1 is MNHEY and CDR2 is SVGAGI. The CDR3 runs 12 residues. V dropped 5 bases and J dropped 4 bases, with 8 bases sitting between them. The CDR3 DNA sequence: TGTGCCAGCAGTCCAACAGTCTATGGCTACACCTTC. Amino acids: CASSPTVYGYTF.

This clonotype was detected a few times. The V call is TRBV7-9, the J call TRBJ2-7; a possible D gene is TRBD1 (5 bases). The V gene's germline CDR1 is SEHNR and CDR2 FQNEAQ (reference sequence). The CDR3 spans 13 residues. V lost 2 bases and J lost 2, with 7 bases in between. The CDR3 region is CASSLPDTYEQYF. CDR3 nucleotide sequence: TGTGCCAGCAGCTTACCGGACACCTACGAGCAGTACTTC.

This clonotype was counted only a few times. V usage is TRBV6-1 and J usage is TRBJ2-5; possibly TRBD1 for D (6 bases). The better agreement between TRBJ2-7 and the DNA end casts doubt on the J call. Germline V gene sequence: CDR1 MNHNS, CDR2 SASEGT. The CDR3 consists of 17 residues. The CDR3 coding sequence is TGTGCCAGCAGCCGGGACACGTATAATACTAAAGACTACGAGCAGTACTTC. Translating gives CASSRDTYNTKDYEQYF.

This clonotype was seen a handful of times. This chain links TRBV12-3 or TRBV12-4 with TRBJ2-5; maybe TRBD1 (6 bases). With 6 bases removed from V and 5 bases from J, the gap between germline ends came to 13 bases. The CDR3 is made up of 13 amino acids. CDR3: CASSMDGGETQYF. CDR3 nucleotide sequence: TGTGCCAGCAGCATGGATGGGGGCGAGACCCAGTACTTC.

This rearrangement joins TRBV7-2 to TRBJ1-4; possibly TRBD1 for D (5 bases). Between the trimmed V and J ends, which lost 8 bases and 0 bases, there was a span of 19 bases. CDR1 and CDR2 (germline): SGHTA, FQGNSA. The CDR3 runs 17 residues. CDR3 sequence (DNA): TGTGCCAGCCGAATATCCGGGACGGTAGCAACTAATGAAAAACTGTTTTTT. It is translated as CASRISGTVATNEKLFF.